A selection of T cell receptor beta chains follows, all from one sample in a study of blood T cell repertoires in COVID-19. Profiling relied on immunoSEQ multiplex PCR, and the TCRdb table lists in-frame clones only, not all of them. The sample shows a few hundred thousand clones, 90% of them seen only once. Sequenced material: PBMCs or T cells enriched from blood (not recorded which). These receptors all come from a woman aged 18-30 years with acute COVID-19. Both conserved end residues are part of each CDR3. Fields, in order: V gene, J gene, CDR3 length, CDR3 protein.

TRBV6-5	TRBJ1-5	13	CASRGLIRQGQHF
TRBV7-9	TRBJ2-3	15	CASSPLKRSTDTQYF
TRBV7-6	TRBJ1-4	19	CASSLMGTGKAASGEKLFF
TRBV5-1	TRBJ2-3	14	CASSLGQGFDTQYF
TRBV14	TRBJ1-5	17	CASSQDLGVRGNQPQHF
TRBV5-5	TRBJ2-3	14	CASSSPRGEDTQYF
TRBV4-1	TRBJ2-7	21	CASSQEISTGPSQQDSYEQYF
TRBV5-1	TRBJ1-5	14	CASSSGLSNQPQHF
TRBV28	TRBJ2-7	13	CASSWDRAYEQYF
TRBV6-4	TRBJ2-7	13	CASRDTRDYEQYF
TRBV10-1	TRBJ2-5	15	CASSESQGGAETQYF
TRBV28	TRBJ2-7	17	CASRLNLIGVTSYEQYF
TRBV5-8	TRBJ1-1	13	CASSLRGKPEAFF
TRBV27	TRBJ2-3	14	CATHGLASPDTQYF
TRBV29-1	TRBJ1-1	13	CSVERWGTDEAFF
TRBV2	TRBJ2-7	15	CASGGSAHPTYEQYF
TRBV5-8	TRBJ2-5	14	CASSYRQGRETQYF
TRBV24-1	TRBJ1-2	13	CATSDDPRNGYTF
TRBV4-2	TRBJ2-1	17	CASSQVGRGLKYNEQFF
TRBV28	TRBJ1-5	13	CASSFRGYQPQHF
TRBV19	TRBJ1-2	16	CATQKPGQFSNYGYTF
TRBV4-2	TRBJ2-5	14	CASSQVSGRETQYF
TRBV30	TRBJ2-2	14	CAWRLSLNTGELFF
TRBV19	TRBJ2-7	15	CASSIVGGRFYEQYF
TRBV19	TRBJ2-7	15	CASSMETSGRDEQYF
TRBV28	TRBJ2-2	15	CASSLAGTNTGELFF
TRBV28	TRBJ1-3	15	CASSPPGTGLNTIYF
TRBV10-1	TRBJ2-3	16	CASRTSGRAGTDTQYF
TRBV19	TRBJ1-6	15	CASRPTGQGNSPLHF
TRBV10-2	TRBJ2-7	11	CASSDLSEQYF
TRBV25-1	TRBJ1-1	14	CASSEEGLNTEAFF
TRBV14	TRBJ2-5	14	CASRSGLQGGAQYF
TRBV9	TRBJ1-6	14	CASSSDRGLSPLHF
TRBV3-1/TRBV3-2	TRBJ1-4	20	CASSQVAGGVLQATNEKLFF
TRBV10-1	TRBJ2-2	12	CASSANTGELFF
TRBV6-4	TRBJ2-1	15	CASSDFGTSKHEQFF
TRBV27	TRBJ1-2	14	CASSFLGQGGGYTF
TRBV7-2	TRBJ1-2	15	CASSTNRGLSYGYTF
TRBV12-3/TRBV12-4	TRBJ1-2	13	CASSLGQQDDYTF
TRBV28	TRBJ1-1	15	CASSPPWAGNTEAFF
TRBV24-1	TRBJ2-1	14	CATKGVLAGSEQFF
TRBV29-1	TRBJ2-7	12	CSVEEQPYEQYF
TRBV10-2	TRBJ2-7	14	CASTPQGSLSEQYF
TRBV9	TRBJ2-1	12	CASNRGRNEQFF
TRBV28	TRBJ1-4	16	CASSLGQGGTNEKLFF
TRBV29-1	TRBJ1-1	15	CSVSNSWTANTEAFF
TRBV6-1	TRBJ2-1	14	CASSERLTGNEQFF
TRBV10-3	TRBJ1-3	14	CAIRPDRGGNTIYF
TRBV7-3	TRBJ1-6	13	CASRAGAQSPLHF
TRBV18	TRBJ1-2	15	CASSPTVGGADGYTF
TRBV21-1	TRBJ1-6	17	CASSKAKGQGKNSPLHF
TRBV10-3	TRBJ1-5	12	CAISREGQPQHF
TRBV19	TRBJ2-7	10	CAIYARVLDF